This entry lists 13 T cell receptor beta chains sequenced from one sample in a study of T cells in Graves' hyperthyroidism and ophthalmopathy. Authors of the study amplified TCR beta CDR3 regions from RNA transcripts. RT-PCR in the first round (using the HTBI primer set) targeted the TCR CDR3. Using its own MiXCR run on the multiplex PCR reads, TCRdb lists one record per CDR3 protein. The profile covers around 350,000 distinct CDR3 sequences, with roughly 15% appearing a single time and roughly a fifth taken by the ten largest. The sample consisted of blood. The receptors here all came from a woman aged 60-70 years with Graves' ophthalmopathy.

This clonotype was recorded a few times. The chain joins TRBV6-1 to TRBJ2-1, with 7 bases identical to TRBD1. The CDR3 consists of 16 residues. The V segment lost 6 bases and the J segment 6 bases; nucleotides outside the gene matches: 14. CDR1 is MNHNS and CDR2 is SASEGT in the germline V gene. The CDR3 DNA is TGTGCCAGCAGGGAACAGAGGGGACAGTTTTCCAATGAGCAGTTCTTC. Translating gives CASREQRGQFSNEQFF.

Many counts were recorded for this clonotype. The V gene is TRBV29-1, the J gene TRBJ2-7; 8 nucleotides agree with TRBD1. CDR3 size: 12 residues. Germline V gene lookup returns CDR1 SQVTM and CDR2 ANQGSEA. The junction had 8 bases not matched to a gene; V was cut back by 7 bases and J by 6 bases. For the CDR3, the DNA is TGCAGCGCAGGACAGGGAACGGGCGAGCAGTACTTC. Amino acid sequence: CSAGQGTGEQYF.

This clonotype appeared many times. This chain uses TRBV29-1 with TRBJ2-7, with D possibly called TRBD1 or TRBD2 (5 bases each). Trimming stripped 4 bases from V and 2 bases from J, with 9 bases between. Per the germline V gene, CDR1 is SQVTM and CDR2 is ANQGSEA. CDR3 length: 12 residues. The DNA of the CDR3 is TGCAGCGTTGGGGACGGCGCCTACGAGCAGTACTTC. Translated, it gives CSVGDGAYEQYF.

This clonotype came up a few times. This chain connects TRBV5-8 to TRBJ2-3; 7 nucleotides line up with TRBD2. Looked up from germline, CDR1 is SGHTS and CDR2 is YDEGEE. The CDR3 spans 16 residues. The junction had 6 bases not matched to a gene; V was cut back by 2 bases and J by 0 bases. The CDR3 protein is CASSFSGLVSTDTQYF. CDR3 nucleotides: TGTGCCAGCAGCTTTAGTGGACTAGTGAGCACAGATACGCAGTATTTT.

Ten or more counts support this clonotype. This rearrangement joins TRBV3-1 to TRBJ1-2; a possible D gene is TRBD1 (5 bases). This CDR3 is built from 12 residues. Per the germline V gene, CDR1 is LGHDT and CDR2 is YNNKEL (reference sequence). With 3 bases removed from V and 6 bases from J, the gap between germline ends came to 8 bases. CDR3 region: CASSHGGNGYTF. In DNA form, the CDR3 reads TGTGCCAGCAGCCATGGGGGGAATGGCTACACCTTC.

This clonotype was found many times. The chain joins TRBV28 to TRBJ2-1; D assignment may be TRBD1 or TRBD2 (5 bases each). Trimming stripped 8 bases from V and 7 bases from J, with 15 bases between. The CDR3 is made up of 13 amino acids. Germline CDR1 is MDHEN and CDR2 is SYDVKM. CDR3 nucleotide sequence: TGTGCCAGCGAACGAGGGACCCTGAATGAGCAGTTCTTC. This translates into CASERGTLNEQFF. Drawing the rest from reference TRBV28 and TRBJ2-1, the complete variable domain is DVKVTQSSRYLVKRTGEKVFLECVQDMDHENMFWYRQDPGLGLRLIYFSYDVKMKEKGDIPEGYSVSREKKERFSLILESASTNQTSMYLCASERGTLNEQFFGPGTRLTVL.

This sequence joins TRBV27 and TRBJ2-1; TRBD2 matches at 13 bases. The germline CDR1 and CDR2 sequences are MNHEY and SMNVEV (reference sequence). The CDR3 extends over 16 amino acids. Losses at the gene ends were 4 bases for V and 7 bases for J; bases not matched to a gene: 7. In nucleotides, the CDR3 is TGTGCCAGCAGTTCCAGACTAGCGGGAGGAGGGAATGAGCAGTTCTTC. Protein: CASSSRLAGGGNEQFF.

This clonotype was counted many times. The chain joins TRBV3-1 to TRBJ1-2; tentatively, D is TRBD1 (6 bases). Per the germline V gene, CDR1 is LGHDT and CDR2 is YNNKEL (reference sequence). V was cut by 0 bases and J by 7 bases, with 9 bases left in between. This CDR3 is built from 13 residues. CDR3 DNA: TGTGCCAGCAGCCAAGAGGGGACACCTGGCTACACCTTC. Translation gives CASSQEGTPGYTF.

This clonotype was observed a few times. V gene TRBV24-1 combines with J gene TRBJ2-5; D ambiguous. Germline lookup yields CDR1 KGHDR and CDR2 SFDVKD. Trimming shortened V by 4 bases and J by 2 bases, and 16 bases separated the two germline ends. This CDR3 has 16 amino acids. CDR3 region: CATSDHESGSQETQYF. In DNA, the CDR3 is TGTGCCACCAGTGACCACGAATCGGGTTCGCAAGAGACCCAGTACTTC.

This clonotype was seen repeatedly, ten times or more. The J gene is TRBJ2-5, the V gene TRBV28; 8 nucleotides line up with TRBD2. CDR3 length: 15 amino acids. Germline CDR1 and CDR2: MDHEN and SYDVKM. V shed 6 bases and J 5 bases; nucleotides not matched to a gene: 11. CDR3 residues: CASRTSGSGWETQYF. As DNA, the CDR3 is TGTGCCAGCAGGACCAGCGGGAGCGGTTGGGAGACCCAGTACTTC.

This clonotype occurred many times. The genes are TRBV27 and TRBJ1-5; no firm D call. The CDR3 is made up of 14 amino acids. Looked up from germline, CDR1 is MNHEY and CDR2 is SMNVEV (reference sequence). Trimming cost V 5 bases and J 0 bases, with 8 bases left between them. CDR3 region: CASSHDHSNQPQHF. The DNA for the CDR3 is TGTGCCAGCAGTCACGACCATAGCAATCAGCCCCAGCATTTT.

This clonotype was recorded many times. This chain joins TRBV30 and TRBJ2-7, with 10 bases fitting TRBD2. CDR1 is GTSNPN and CDR2 is SVGIG in the germline V gene (reference sequence). J gave up 2 bases and V 7 bases, and 2 bases lay outside the gene matches. The CDR3 length is 12 residues. The CDR3 reads CALAGGAYEQYF. CDR3 DNA sequence: TGTGCCTTAGCGGGAGGAGCCTACGAGCAGTACTTC.

This clonotype was observed at least ten times. The CDR3 is CASSPGLAGTNEQFF. CDR3 bases: TGTGCCAGCAGTCCGGGACTAGCGGGCACCAATGAGCAGTTCTTC. This chain connects TRBV2 to TRBJ2-1, with TRBD2 identical over 12 bases. Trimming at V came to 5 bases and at J to 6 bases, leaving 5 bases not matched to a gene. CDR3 length equals 15 residues. Germline loops: CDR1 SNHLY, CDR2 FYNNEI.